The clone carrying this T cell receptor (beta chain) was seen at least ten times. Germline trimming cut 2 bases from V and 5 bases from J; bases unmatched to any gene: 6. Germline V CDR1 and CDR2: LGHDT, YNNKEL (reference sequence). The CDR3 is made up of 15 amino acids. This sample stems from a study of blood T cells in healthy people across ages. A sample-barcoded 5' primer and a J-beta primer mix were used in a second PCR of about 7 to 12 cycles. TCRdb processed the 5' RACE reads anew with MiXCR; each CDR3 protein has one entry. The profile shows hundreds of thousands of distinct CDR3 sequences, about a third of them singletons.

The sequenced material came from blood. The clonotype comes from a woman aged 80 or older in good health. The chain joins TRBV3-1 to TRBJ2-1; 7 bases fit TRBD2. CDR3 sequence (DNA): TGTGCCAGCAGCCAATCGGGGGGTCGGAACAATGAGCAGTTCTTC. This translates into CASSQSGGRNNEQFF.